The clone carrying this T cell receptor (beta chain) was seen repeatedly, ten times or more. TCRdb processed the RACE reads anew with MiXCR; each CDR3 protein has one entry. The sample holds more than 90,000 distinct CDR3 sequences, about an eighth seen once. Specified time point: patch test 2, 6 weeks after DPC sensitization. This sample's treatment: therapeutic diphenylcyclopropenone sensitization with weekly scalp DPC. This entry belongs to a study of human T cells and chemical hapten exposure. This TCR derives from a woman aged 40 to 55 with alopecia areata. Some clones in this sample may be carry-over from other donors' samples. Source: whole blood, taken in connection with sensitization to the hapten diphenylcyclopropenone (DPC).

The DNA of the CDR3 is TGTGCCAGCAGCGTTATTAATAATTCACCCCTCCACTTT. Translating gives CASSVINNSPLHF. The gene calls are TRBV12-3 or TRBV12-4 and TRBJ1-6, with D unresolved. The CDR3 has 13 residues. The V and J ends lost 6 bases and 5 bases respectively, with 8 bases between them.